A selection of T cell receptor beta chains follows, all from one sample in a study of control samples from healthy donors and cancer patients. Clones were sequenced by immunoSEQ multiplex PCR, and TCRdb holds only the in-frame ones, with some missing. The table records some 95,000 clones, 70% to 80% of them present only once. Sequencing was done on a sample of blood. The receptors here all came from a woman aged 25-40 years in good health. Both conserved end residues are trimmed from each CDR3.

V gene: TRBV7-2; J gene: TRBJ1-3; CDR3 protein: ASSLSSLSGNTIY
V gene: TRBV6-5; J gene: TRBJ1-2; CDR3 protein: ASSYSTGGAAGYT
V gene: TRBV4-1; J gene: TRBJ2-1; CDR3 protein: ASSQGRGGYNEQF
V gene: TRBV5-8; J gene: TRBJ1-2; CDR3 protein: ASSLDIPNYGYT
V gene: TRBV6-6; J gene: TRBJ1-1; CDR3 protein: ASTLSTGGNTEAF
V gene: TRBV30; J gene: TRBJ1-2; CDR3 protein: AWNGVNYGYT
V gene: TRBV15; J gene: TRBJ2-5; CDR3 protein: ATTTGGQETQY
V gene: TRBV6-6; J gene: TRBJ2-3; CDR3 protein: ASSASTSTDTQY
V gene: TRBV7-9; J gene: TRBJ1-1; CDR3 protein: ASSRTGSTEAF
V gene: TRBV7-6; J gene: TRBJ2-1; CDR3 protein: ASSLGTGGSYNEQF
V gene: TRBV7-6; J gene: TRBJ1-1; CDR3 protein: ASSPRFTGATEAF
V gene: TRBV5-5; J gene: TRBJ2-2; CDR3 protein: ASSLYPGAGELF
V gene: TRBV18; J gene: TRBJ2-6; CDR3 protein: ASSPLPQHSGANVLT